Presented here are 7 T cell receptor beta chains from one specimen sequenced in a study of graft-versus-host responses after intestinal transplantation. These receptors have no known antigen. Profiled with immunoSEQ multiplex PCR; TCRdb holds only in-frame clones, not every one. The data show 85,000 to 90,000 clones, under 90% seen once. Sequencing used unstimulated CD4+ T cells sorted from spleen or lymph node cells, obtained before intestinal transplant. These receptors came from a human donor who received an intestinal transplant.

This chain joins TRBV18 and TRBJ1-2, with D tentatively TRBD1 (6 bases). The CDR3 covers 16 residues. Germline CDR1 reads KGHSH; CDR2 reads LQKENI. Trimming cost V 2 bases and J 2 bases, with 15 bases left between them. The chain's CDR3 is CASSPGVERGNYGYTF. CDR3 DNA sequence: TGTGCCAGCTCACCAGGGGTGGAGAGGGGGAACTATGGCTACACCTTC.

The rearrangement uses TRBV4-2 and TRBJ2-1, with 10 bases identical to TRBD2. Per germline, CDR1 LGHNA and CDR2 YNFKEQ. After removal of 4 bases from V and 8 bases from J, the junction contained 14 bases not matched to a gene. The CDR3 contains 17 residues. The CDR3 DNA follows: TGTGCCAGCAGCCTCGAGCGGGGGGGCTTATACGCGGATGAGCAGTTCTTC. Translated, it gives CASSLERGGLYADEQFF.

The CDR3 protein is CASSLKSGTKNIQYF. The CDR3 DNA follows: TGTGCCAGCAGCTTAAAGTCCGGTACCAAAAACATTCAGTACTTC. The rearrangement links TRBV7-3 to TRBJ2-4; D gene unclear. Germline V gene sequence: CDR1 SGHTA, CDR2 FQGTGA. The CDR3 runs to 15 residues. V lost 1 base and J 2 bases, leaving 9 bases between the germline ends.

CDR3 amino acids: CASSPTTGGAETQYF. For the CDR3, the DNA is TGCGCCAGCAGCCCGACGACAGGGGGCGCTGAGACCCAGTACTTC. V gene TRBV5-1 combines with J gene TRBJ2-5; 10 nucleotides agree with TRBD1. CDR1 SGHRS and CDR2 YFSETQ come from the germline V gene. The CDR3 sequence is 15 residues long. V lost 4 bases, J lost 5 bases, and 8 bases stayed unmatched.

The rearrangement joins TRBV5-1 to TRBJ2-1, with 8 bases lining up with TRBD1. The CDR3 extends over 16 amino acids. Germline V CDR1 and CDR2: SGHRS, YFSETQ. With V trimmed by 0 bases and J by 6 bases, 8 bases remained unmatched. CDR3 sequence (DNA): TGCGCCAGCAGCTTGGCCATTGGACAGGGTCCCAATGAGCAGTTCTTC. Residues: CASSLAIGQGPNEQFF.

The sample holds a few counts of this clone. This rearrangement joins TRBV5-6 to TRBJ2-7, with 8 bases fitting TRBD2. CDR1 and CDR2 from the germline V gene are SGHDT and YYEEEE. With 3 bases clipped from V and 4 bases from J, the junction kept 6 bases outside the gene matches. This CDR3 is built from 14 residues. CDR3 nucleotides: TGTGCCAGCAGCTACCCGGGACTAGGTTACGAGCAGTACTTC. Translation gives CASSYPGLGYEQYF. Variable domain in full (rest from reference TRBV5-6 and TRBJ2-7): DAGVTQSPTHLIKTRGQQVTLRCSPKSGHDTVSWYQQALGQGPQFIFQYYEEEERQRGNFPDRFSGHQFPNYSSELNVNALLLGDSALYLCASSYPGLGYEQYFGPGTRLTVT.

The rearrangement links TRBV9 to TRBJ1-2, with TRBD1 as a possible D gene (5 bases). V lost 0 bases and J lost 11, with 14 bases in between. CDR3 length: 13 residues. In germline, CDR1 is SGDLS, CDR2 YYNGEE. CDR3 loop: CASSVAAGWRYTF. The CDR3, as DNA: TGTGCCAGCAGCGTAGCGGCAGGGTGGAGATACACCTTC.